The clone carrying this T cell receptor (beta chain) has just one count. This entry comes from a study of blood T cell repertoires in COVID-19. Study as a whole: Acute-phase and convalescent COVID-19 samples originated in the United States, Italy and Spain.

Original handling: Using reference gene primer amplification, nucleated cell counts were estimated. Method: immunoSEQ multiplex PCR; TCRdb's copy keeps in-frame clones and lacks some. That table gives V, J and clone size, and the DNA gave D and trimming. The table includes 130,000 to 150,000 clones, 87% detected once. This CDR3 comprises 15 residues. Germline values: CDR1 SGHTA, CDR2 FQGTGA. V trimming: 5 bases; J trimming: 7 bases; junction bases outside the gene matches: 10. Sequences were obtained from peripheral blood. The sequence derives from a woman between 50 and 59 years old with acute or convalescent COVID-19. The chain has TRBV7-3 and TRBJ2-1, with 8 bases fitting TRBD2. In nucleotides, the CDR3 is TGTGCCAGCAGCCTCGGGACTAGTATACGAAATGAGCAGTTCTTC. Translated: CASSLGTSIRNEQFF.